The 14 T cell receptor beta chains presented below share a single source sample, sequenced in a study of shared clonotypes between healthy human individuals. The assay was immunoSEQ multiplex PCR, and TCRdb's table has in-frame clones only and misses some. This sample has under 600,000 clones; almost 97% occur once, and the top ten carry about 0.06%. Sequencing was carried out using naive CD4+ T cells sorted from blood. Documented subset: CD45RA+ positively selected. Receptors originate from a woman younger than 45 in good health.

V usage is TRBV28 and J usage is TRBJ1-2, with D perhaps TRBD1 (5 bases). The germline V gene encodes CDR1 MDHEN and CDR2 SYDVKM. V lost 2 bases to trimming and J lost 6 bases, with 7 bases between them. The length of the CDR3 is 12 residues. The CDR3 loop reads CASSLQGDGYTF. The CDR3 nucleotides read TGTGCCAGCAGTTTACAGGGAGATGGCTACACCTTC.

This clone appeared a single time. The chain links TRBV15 to TRBJ1-1; weak D call: TRBD1 (5 bases). The germline V and J ends were trimmed by 1 base and 6 bases, with 9 bases remaining between them. This CDR3 is built from 13 residues. Per germline, CDR1 LNHNV and CDR2 YYDKDF (reference sequence). Here the CDR3 reads CATSRGGDPEAFF. The CDR3 nucleotides are TGTGCCACCAGCAGAGGCGGGGACCCTGAAGCTTTCTTT.

The chain employs TRBV28 and TRBJ2-7; no clear D. Germline V lookup: CDR1 MDHEN, CDR2 SYDVKM. CDR3 length: 12 residues. V dropped 5 bases and J dropped 6 bases, with 11 bases sitting between them. The CDR3 DNA sequence: TGTGCCAGCAGTCGAGTGCCGGGCGAGCAGTACTTC. Residues: CASSRVPGEQYF. The full variable domain, completed using reference TRBV28 and TRBJ2-7, is DVKVTQSSRYLVKRTGEKVFLECVQDMDHENMFWYRQDPGLGLRLIYFSYDVKMKEKGDIPEGYSVSREKKERFSLILESASTNQTSMYLCASSRVPGEQYFGPGTRLTVT.

The V gene is TRBV18, the J gene TRBJ2-3; tentative D call: TRBD1 (5 bases). Germline V gene lookup returns CDR1 KGHSH and CDR2 LQKENI. Trimming left V 6 bases short and J 3 bases short, with 13 bases between. This CDR3 comprises 14 residues. The DNA of the CDR3 is TGTGCCAGCTCCCCCAGGGAAAATACAGATACGCAGTATTTT. Its protein product is CASSPRENTDTQYF.

The J gene is TRBJ2-3, the V gene TRBV6-1; D unclear. Germline assignment: CDR1 MNHNS and CDR2 SASEGT. V was pared by 2 bases and J by 6 bases, with 6 bases between. The CDR3 consists of 12 residues. CDR3 protein: CASSEYRDTQYF. The CDR3 DNA reads TGTGCCAGCAGTGAATATAGGGATACGCAGTATTTT.

The J gene is TRBJ1-2, the V gene TRBV6-6, with TRBD1 as a possible D gene (6 bases). The CDR3 loop spans 11 amino acids. The germline V and J ends were trimmed by 4 bases and 8 bases, with 8 bases remaining between them. CDR1 and CDR2 (germline): MNHNY, SVGAGI (reference sequence). In nucleotides, the CDR3 is TGTGCCAGCAGTTCACAGGGAGGCTACACCTTC. This encodes CASSSQGGYTF.

The CDR3 here is CAISDRGSYNSPLHF. CDR3 sequence (DNA): TGTGCCATCAGTGATAGAGGCTCCTATAATTCACCCCTCCACTTT. This chain links TRBV10-3 with TRBJ1-6; D ambiguous. Germline V gene lookup returns CDR1 ENHRY and CDR2 SYGVKD. The CDR3 spans 15 residues. Trimming removed 3 bases from V and 0 bases from J, with 6 bases in between.

This clone was observed once. The chain links TRBV28 to TRBJ2-5; the match to TRBD2 covers 10 bases. Trimming removed 3 bases from V and 5 bases from J; junction bases left unmatched: 6. The germline gives CDR1 MDHEN, CDR2 SYDVKM. The CDR3 spans 15 residues. The CDR3 protein is CASSLDSGRRETQYF. In DNA form, the CDR3 reads TGTGCCAGCAGTTTGGATAGCGGGAGGAGGGAGACCCAGTACTTC.

The V and J genes are TRBV5-4 and TRBJ2-3, with 14 bases fitting TRBD2. The CDR3 length is 17 residues. The trim removed 3 bases at V and 5 bases at J, leaving 8 bases unmatched. Germline V gene lookup returns CDR1 SGHNT and CDR2 YYREEE (reference sequence). Here the CDR3 DNA reads TGTGCCAGCAGCTGGGGGACTAGCGGGAGTTCTAGAGATACGCAGTATTTT. The encoded protein is CASSWGTSGSSRDTQYF. Together with reference TRBV5-4 and TRBJ2-3, the CDR3 gives the full variable domain: ETGVTQSPTHLIKTRGQQVTLRCSSQSGHNTVSWYQQALGQGPQFIFQYYREEENGRGNFPPRFSGLQFPNYSSELNVNALELDDSALYLCASSWGTSGSSRDTQYFGPGTRLTVL.

This chain uses TRBV2 with TRBJ2-3; D may be TRBD1 (6 bases). The CDR3 sequence is 18 residues long. V was pared by 2 bases and J by 5 bases, with 23 bases between. Germline V gene data show CDR1 as SNHLY and CDR2 as FYNNEI. The CDR3 nucleotides are TGTGCCAGCAGTGAACCCCATGGGAGTATCCCCAGGGGAGATACGCAGTATTTT. It specifies CASSEPHGSIPRGDTQYF.

CDR3 in amino acids: CASSDYVGQPGTF. Here the CDR3 DNA reads TGCGCCAGCAGCGACTACGTGGGCCAACCGGGCACCTTC. J is TRBJ1-2 and V is TRBV5-1; the D is unclear. The CDR3 is 13 residues long. V was clipped by 4 bases and J by 13 bases, with 20 bases between them. The V gene's germline CDR1 is SGHRS and CDR2 YFSETQ.

The rearrangement uses TRBV11-2 and TRBJ1-5; D uncertain. Trimming took off 5 bases at V and 6 bases at J, with 11 bases between the two ends. Germline-derived CDR1 and CDR2 are SGHAT and FQNNGV. This CDR3 contains 13 residues. CDR3 DNA sequence: TGTGCCAGCAGCCCAAACATGGGTCAGCCCCAGCATTTT. Its translation: CASSPNMGQPQHF. The full variable domain, completed using reference TRBV11-2 and TRBJ1-5, is EAGVAQSPRYKIIEKRQSVAFWCNPISGHATLYWYQQILGQGPKLLIQFQNNGVVDDSQLPKDRFSAERLKGVDSTLKIQPAKLEDSAVYLCASSPNMGQPQHFGDGTRLSIL.

CDR3 residues: CASSEAWDRKYGYTF. In DNA, the CDR3 is TGTGCCAGCAGTGAAGCGTGGGACAGGAAATATGGCTACACCTTC. This chain links TRBV6-1 with TRBJ1-2; 8 positions agree with TRBD1. Germline CDR1 MNHNS, CDR2 SASEGT. V gave up 0 bases and J gave up 5 bases; unmatched junction bases: 5. The CDR3 extends over 15 amino acids.

The chain links TRBV19 to TRBJ2-2; the D is unclear. The CDR3 covers 13 residues. Germline V gene lookup returns CDR1 LNHDA and CDR2 SQIVND (reference sequence). Trimming cost V 9 bases and J 6 bases, with 14 bases left between them. The CDR3 DNA is TGTGCCAGCACCCAGATGCTCGCCGGGGAGCTGTTTTTT. This encodes CASTQMLAGELFF.